The clone carrying this TCR beta chain was detected ten times or more. Its antigen is still unknown. This entry belongs to a study of T-cell reconstitution after alpha-beta-depleted transplantation in children. The study, taken as a whole, reports: It was surviving recipient T cells and thymic progenitors that gave some patients high TCRbeta diversity at day 60. T cells produced anew were the main source of T-cell counts and diversity one year after transplant. Reports say that about two months after transplant, the alpha-beta T cells came out of several hundred graft clones that had expanded.

With 5 bases removed from V and 7 bases from J, the gap between germline ends came to 17 bases. Germline V gene sequence: CDR1 LGHNA, CDR2 YSLEER. The CDR3 extends over 14 amino acids. Preparation of the TCRbeta library used unique molecular identifiers. TCRdb itself ran the PCR reads through MiXCR, one entry per CDR3 protein. The sample lists a few hundred thousand distinct CDR3 sequences, over 7.5% occurring once. The genes are TRBV4-3 and TRBJ1-2; D not certain. The starting material was peripheral blood, obtained 360 days after TCRalphabeta/CD19-depleted stem cell transplant. This TCR derives from a female patient younger than 10 who had a stem cell transplant for Fanconi anemia, so the T cells may come from the graft donor. The CDR3 loop reads CASSKEGDGVGYTF. CDR3 coding DNA: TGCGCCAGCAGCAAGGAGGGTGACGGGGTTGGCTACACCTTC.